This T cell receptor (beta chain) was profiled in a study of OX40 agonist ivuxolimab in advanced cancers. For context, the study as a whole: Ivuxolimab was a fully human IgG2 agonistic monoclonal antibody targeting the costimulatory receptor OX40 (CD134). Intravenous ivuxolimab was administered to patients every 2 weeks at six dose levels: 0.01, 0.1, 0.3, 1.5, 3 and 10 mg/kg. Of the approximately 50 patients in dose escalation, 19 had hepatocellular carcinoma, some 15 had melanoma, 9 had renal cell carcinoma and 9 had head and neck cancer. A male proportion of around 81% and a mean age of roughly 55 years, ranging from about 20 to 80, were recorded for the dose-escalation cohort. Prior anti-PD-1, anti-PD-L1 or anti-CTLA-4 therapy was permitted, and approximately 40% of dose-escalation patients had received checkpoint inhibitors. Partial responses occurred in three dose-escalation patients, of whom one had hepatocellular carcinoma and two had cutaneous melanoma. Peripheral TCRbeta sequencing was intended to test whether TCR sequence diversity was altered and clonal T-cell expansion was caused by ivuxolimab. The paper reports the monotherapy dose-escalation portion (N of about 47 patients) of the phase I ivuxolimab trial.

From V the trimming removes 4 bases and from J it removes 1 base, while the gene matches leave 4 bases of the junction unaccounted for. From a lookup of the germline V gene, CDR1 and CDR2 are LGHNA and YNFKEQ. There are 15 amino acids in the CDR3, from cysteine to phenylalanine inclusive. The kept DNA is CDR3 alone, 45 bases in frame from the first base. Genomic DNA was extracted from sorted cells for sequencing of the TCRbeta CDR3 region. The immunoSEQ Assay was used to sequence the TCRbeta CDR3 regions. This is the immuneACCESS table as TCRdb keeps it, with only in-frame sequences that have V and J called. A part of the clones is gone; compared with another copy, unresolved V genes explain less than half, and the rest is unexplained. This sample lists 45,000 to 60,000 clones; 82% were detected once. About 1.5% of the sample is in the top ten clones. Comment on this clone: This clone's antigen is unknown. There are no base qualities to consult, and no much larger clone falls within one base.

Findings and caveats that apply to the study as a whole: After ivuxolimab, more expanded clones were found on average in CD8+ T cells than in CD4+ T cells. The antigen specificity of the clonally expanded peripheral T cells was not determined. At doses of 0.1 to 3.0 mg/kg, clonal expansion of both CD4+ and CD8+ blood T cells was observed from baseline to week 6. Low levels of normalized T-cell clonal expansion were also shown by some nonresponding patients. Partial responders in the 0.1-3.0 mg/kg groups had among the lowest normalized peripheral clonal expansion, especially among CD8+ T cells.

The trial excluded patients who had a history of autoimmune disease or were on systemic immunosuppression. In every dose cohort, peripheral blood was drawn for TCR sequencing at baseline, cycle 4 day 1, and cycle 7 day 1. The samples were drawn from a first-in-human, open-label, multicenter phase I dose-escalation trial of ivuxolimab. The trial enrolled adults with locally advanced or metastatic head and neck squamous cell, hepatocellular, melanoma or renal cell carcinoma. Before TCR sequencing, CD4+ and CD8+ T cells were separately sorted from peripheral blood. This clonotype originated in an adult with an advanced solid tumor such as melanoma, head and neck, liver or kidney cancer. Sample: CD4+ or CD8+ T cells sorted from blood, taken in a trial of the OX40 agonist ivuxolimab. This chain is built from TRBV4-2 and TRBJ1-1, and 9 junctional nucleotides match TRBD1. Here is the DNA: TGTGCCAGCAGCCGAGGGGGACAGGGGAACACTGAAGCTTTCTTT. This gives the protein CASSRGGQGNTEAFF.